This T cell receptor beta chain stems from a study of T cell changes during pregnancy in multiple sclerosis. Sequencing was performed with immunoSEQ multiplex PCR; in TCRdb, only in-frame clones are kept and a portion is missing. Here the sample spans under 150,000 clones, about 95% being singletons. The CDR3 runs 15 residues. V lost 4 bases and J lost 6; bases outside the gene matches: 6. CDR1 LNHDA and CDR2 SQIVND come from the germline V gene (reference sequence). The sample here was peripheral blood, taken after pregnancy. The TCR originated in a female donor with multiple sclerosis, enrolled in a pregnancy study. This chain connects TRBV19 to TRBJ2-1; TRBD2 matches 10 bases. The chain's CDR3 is CASSKREGRANEQFF. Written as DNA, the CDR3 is TGTGCCAGTAGTAAGCGGGAGGGGCGCGCCAATGAGCAGTTCTTC.